The entry below describes one TCR beta chain. The record originates from a study of technical replicates of blood from a few donors. Some clones are missing from TCRdb's copy, which holds only in-frame ones; the method was immunoSEQ multiplex PCR. The repertoire holds 99,000 or so clones, with 95% as singletons. This TCR was recovered from a human donor in good health. Sequencing was done on a sample of T cells isolated from PBMCs.

CDR3 loop: CASSQGVSRNTIYF. The CDR3, as DNA: TGTGCCAGCAGTCAGGGGGTTAGCAGGAACACCATATATTTT. The rearrangement joins TRBV5-6 to TRBJ1-3; TRBD1 matches 7 bases. Trimming removed 5 bases from V and 7 bases from J; junction bases left unmatched: 9. CDR3 length: 14 residues. CDR1 SGHDT and CDR2 YYEEEE come from the germline V gene.